This T cell receptor beta chain was recorded in a study of graft-versus-host responses after intestinal transplantation. In the study overall: Isolated intestinal, liver-intestinal, or multivisceral transplants were what recipients had. Every recipient had anti-thymocyte globulin induction and 3 to 4 years of tacrolimus plus steroids. Findings of the study overall: Subjects displaying graft-donor T cell macrochimerism possessed elevated graft-versus-host to host-versus-graft clonal ratios inside allografts. Some GvH clones appeared in ileal mucosa or blood before recipient bone marrow.

A remark on this clone: Its cognate antigen is unknown.

Germline-derived CDR1 and CDR2 are GTSNPN and SVGIG (reference sequence). There are 12 residues in the CDR3. V lost 1 base, J lost 10 bases, and 11 bases lay in between. Repertoires were generated with immunoSEQ multiplex PCR, while TCRdb's copy carries only in-frame clones and drops some. There are about 120,000 clones in the sample; 85% to 95% occur only once, and more than 0.1% lies in the top ten. This receptor was taken from a human donor who received an intestinal transplant. The input for sequencing was unstimulated CD4+ T cells sorted from spleen or lymph node cells, taken before intestinal transplant. This sequence joins TRBV30 and TRBJ2-1; perhaps TRBD2 as D (5 bases). CDR3 sequence: CAWSAAGNEQFF. The CDR3, as DNA: TGTGCCTGGAGTGCCGCCGGGAACGAGCAGTTCTTC. Full variable domain (rest looked up from reference TRBV30 and TRBJ2-1): SQTIHQWPATLVQPVGSPLSLECTVEGTSNPNLYWYRQAAGRGLQLLFYSVGIGQISSEVPQNLSASRPQDRQFILSSKKLLLSDSGFYLCAWSAAGNEQFFGPGTRLTVL.